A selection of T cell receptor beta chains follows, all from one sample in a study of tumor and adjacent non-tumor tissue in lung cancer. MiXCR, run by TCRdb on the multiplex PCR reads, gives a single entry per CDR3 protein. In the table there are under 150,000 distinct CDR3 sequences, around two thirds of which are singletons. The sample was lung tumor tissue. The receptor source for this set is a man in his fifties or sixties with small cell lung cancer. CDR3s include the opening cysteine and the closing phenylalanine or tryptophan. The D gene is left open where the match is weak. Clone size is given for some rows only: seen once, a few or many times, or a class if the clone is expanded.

CDR3 protein: CASSPGLAGYSGANVLTF
CDR3 DNA: TGTGCCAGCAGCCCGGGACTAGCGGGGTACTCTGGGGCCAACGTCCTGACTTTC
clone size: few
V gene: TRBV5-5
D gene: TRBD2
J gene: TRBJ2-6
CDR3 length: 18

CDR3 protein: CASSPGGQPQHF
CDR3 DNA: TGTGCCAGCAGTCCCGGGGGTCAGCCCCAGCATTTT
clone size: once
V gene: TRBV6-6
D gene: -
J gene: TRBJ1-5
CDR3 length: 12

CDR3 protein: CSASGEYQETQYF
CDR3 DNA: TGCAGCGCCTCTGGAGAGTACCAAGAGACCCAGTACTTC
clone size: -
V gene: TRBV29-1
D gene: -
J gene: TRBJ2-5
CDR3 length: 13

CDR3 protein: CASSTGTEETQYF
CDR3 DNA: TGTGCCAGCAGCACCGGGACAGAAGAGACTCAGTACTTC
clone size: -
V gene: TRBV5-6
D gene: TRBD1
J gene: TRBJ2-5
CDR3 length: 13

CDR3 protein: CASSFPALAVVAYEQYF
CDR3 DNA: TGTGCCAGCAGCTTTCCCGCGCTAGCGGTGGTGGCCTACGAGCAGTACTTC
clone size: -
V gene: TRBV5-6
D gene: TRBD2
J gene: TRBJ2-7
CDR3 length: 17

CDR3 protein: CASSLAIRGTGELFF
CDR3 DNA: TGTGCCAGCAGCTTAGCGATCCGGGGCACCGGGGAGCTGTTTTTT
clone size: -
V gene: TRBV7-2
D gene: -
J gene: TRBJ2-2
CDR3 length: 15

CDR3 protein: CAARDSEHYGYTF
CDR3 DNA: TGTGCCGCCCGGGACAGTGAACACTATGGCTACACCTTC
clone size: few
V gene: TRBV5-4
D gene: TRBD1
J gene: TRBJ1-2
CDR3 length: 13

CDR3 protein: CAWSVAGEQPQHF
CDR3 DNA: TGTGCCTGGAGTGTAGCAGGGGAACAGCCCCAGCATTTT
clone size: many
V gene: TRBV30
D gene: -
J gene: TRBJ1-5
CDR3 length: 13

CDR3 protein: CASSAPAIKPQHF
CDR3 DNA: TGTGCCAGCAGTGCGCCAGCGATAAAGCCCCAGCATTTT
clone size: few
V gene: TRBV28
D gene: -
J gene: TRBJ1-5
CDR3 length: 13

CDR3 protein: CASSRALAGAYEQYF
CDR3 DNA: TGTGCCAGCAGCCGAGCCCTAGCGGGAGCCTACGAGCAGTACTTC
clone size: -
V gene: TRBV14
D gene: TRBD2
J gene: TRBJ2-7
CDR3 length: 15

CDR3 protein: CANSLEKLPLHF
CDR3 DNA: TGTGCCAACAGTTTAGAGAAGCTACCCCTCCACTTT
clone size: -
V gene: TRBV11-2
D gene: -
J gene: TRBJ1-6
CDR3 length: 12

CDR3 protein: CASCYALQGAAGELFF
CDR3 DNA: TGTGCCAGCTGTTACGCGTTACAGGGGGCTGCCGGGGAGCTGTTTTTT
clone size: -
V gene: TRBV6-2/TRBV6-3
D gene: TRBD1
J gene: TRBJ2-2
CDR3 length: 16

CDR3 protein: CASSQEDREYDEQFF
CDR3 DNA: TGCGCCAGCAGCCAGGAGGACAGGGAATACGATGAGCAGTTTTTC
clone size: -
V gene: TRBV4-1
D gene: TRBD1
J gene: TRBJ2-1
CDR3 length: 15

CDR3 protein: CSASPASGSADTQYF
CDR3 DNA: TGCAGTGCCAGCCCGGCTAGCGGGAGTGCAGATACGCAGTATTTT
clone size: many
V gene: TRBV20-1
D gene: TRBD2
J gene: TRBJ2-3
CDR3 length: 15

CDR3 protein: CSARDRREKLFF
CDR3 DNA: TGCAGTGCTAGAGATCGCAGGGAAAAACTGTTTTTT
clone size: many
V gene: TRBV20-1
D gene: -
J gene: TRBJ1-4
CDR3 length: 12

CDR3 protein: CSARDLEQGYNEQFF
CDR3 DNA: TGCAGTGCTAGAGATCTGGAACAGGGTTACAATGAGCAGTTCTTC
clone size: -
V gene: TRBV20-1
D gene: -
J gene: TRBJ2-1
CDR3 length: 15